This TCR beta chain emerged from a study of blood T cell repertoires in COVID-19. Study background: Material from acute and convalescent COVID-19 was sourced from the United States, Italy and Spain.

Original processing notes: Reference gene primer amplification yielded estimated nucleated cell counts. Only in-frame clones appear in the TCRdb table, and some are missing; sequencing was by immunoSEQ multiplex PCR. The DNA gave D and trimming, while V, J and clone size come from that table. The sample contains 150,000 to 200,000 clones, roughly 85% of which appear only once. V lost 3 bases and J 1 base, leaving 15 bases between the germline ends. Germline CDR1 is DFQATT and CDR2 is SNEGSKA (reference sequence). The CDR3 has 15 amino acids. The clonotype comes from a man between 60 and 70 years old with acute or convalescent COVID-19. The J gene is TRBJ1-1, the V gene TRBV20-1, with a weak D call TRBD1 (6 bases). Sequenced sample: peripheral blood. The chain's CDR3 is CSASLRGHGNTEAFF. The CDR3 DNA follows: TGCAGTGCTAGTCTGAGGGGACATGGGAACACTGAAGCTTTCTTT.